These 28 T cell receptor beta chains were all obtained from the same sample, sequenced in a study of CD8+ T cells in alopecia areata. As the sequencing template, cDNA was produced by extracting RNA and reverse transcribing it. Data came from immunoSEQ multiplex PCR; TCRdb stores just in-frame clones and leaves some out. The sample lists 110,000 to 150,000 clones, approximately 60% seen once, with 30% to 45% in the top ten. The sequenced material came from CD8+ T cells sorted from blood. These receptors were collected from a human donor in good health.

This chain joins TRBV5-6 and TRBJ2-3, with D possibly matching TRBD1 (8 bases). Trimming took off 4 bases at V and 4 bases at J, with 13 bases between the two ends. Germline CDR1 and CDR2: SGHDT and YYEEEE. This CDR3 is built from 14 residues. The CDR3, as DNA: TGTGCCAGCAGCACAGGGGGGGCCCCAGATACGCAGTATTTT. Its protein is CASSTGGAPDTQYF.

The rearrangement joins TRBV7-9 to TRBJ1-3, with D maybe TRBD1 (5 bases). The CDR3 covers 13 residues. V lost 11 bases to trimming and J lost 8 bases, with 19 bases between them. Germline loops: CDR1 SEHNR, CDR2 FQNEAQ (reference sequence). CDR3 residues: CASPEGEGDTIYF. The CDR3, as DNA: TGTGCCTCCCCCGAAGGGGAAGGTGACACCATATATTTT.

This chain connects TRBV27 to TRBJ2-1; weak D call: TRBD1 (5 bases). The CDR3 loop spans 15 amino acids. V gave up 6 bases and J gave up 0 bases, with 12 bases separating them. Germline-derived CDR1 and CDR2 are MNHEY and SMNVEV (reference sequence). The DNA of the CDR3 is TGTGCCAGCAGGGAAGGACAAAGCTCCTACAATGAGCAGTTCTTC. Its protein is CASREGQSSYNEQFF.

The chain couples TRBV29-1 to TRBJ1-2, with TRBD1 matching over 8 bases. The CDR3 is 14 residues long. The ends lost 6 bases at V and 4 bases at J; junction bases unmatched: 10. Germline CDR1 SQVTM, CDR2 ANQGSEA. The CDR3 region is CSVAPGGPSYGYTF. The CDR3 DNA reads TGCAGCGTCGCCCCAGGGGGCCCATCCTATGGCTACACCTTC.

The chain has TRBV20-1 and TRBJ2-7; D gene uncertain. V lost 5 bases to trimming and J lost 3 bases, with 8 bases between them. The CDR3 runs 11 residues. CDR1 and CDR2 (germline): DFQATT, SNEGSKA (reference sequence). Here the CDR3 reads CSASPVYEQYF. CDR3 in DNA: TGCAGTGCTTCGCCCGTCTACGAGCAGTACTTC.

The CDR3 region is CASSQETGWDTQYF. The CDR3 nucleotides are TGCGCCAGCAGCCAAGAGACAGGCTGGGATACGCAGTATTTT. The chain has TRBV4-1 and TRBJ2-3; tentative D call: TRBD1 (6 bases). This CDR3 is built from 14 residues. The germline V gene encodes CDR1 MGHRA and CDR2 YSYEKL. V was cut by 0 bases and J by 6 bases, with 10 bases left in between.

V is TRBV28 and J is TRBJ2-3, with TRBD2 matching over 14 bases. This CDR3 is built from 19 residues. From germline, CDR1 is MDHEN and CDR2 SYDVKM. Trimming removed 3 bases from V and 4 bases from J; junction bases left unmatched: 12. CDR3 loop: CASSLRTSGRSDGADTQYF. The CDR3 nucleotides read TGTGCCAGCAGTTTGAGGACTAGCGGGAGGTCCGACGGGGCAGATACGCAGTATTTT. The full variable domain, rest sourced from reference TRBV28 and TRBJ2-3, is DVKVTQSSRYLVKRTGEKVFLECVQDMDHENMFWYRQDPGLGLRLIYFSYDVKMKEKGDIPEGYSVSREKKERFSLILESASTNQTSMYLCASSLRTSGRSDGADTQYFGPGTRLTVL.

CDR3 protein: CASSLRTSGEETQYF. The CDR3 nucleotides read TGTGCCAGCAGCTTGAGGACTAGCGGGGAAGAGACCCAGTACTTC. The rearrangement joins TRBV13 to TRBJ2-5; TRBD2 matches at 12 bases. CDR1 is PRHDT, CDR2 FYEKMQ, per germline (reference sequence). CDR3 size: 15 residues. Unmatched junction bases numbered 2, after V lost 3 bases and J lost 3 bases.

The chain links TRBV5-4 to TRBJ2-7; a possible D gene is TRBD2 (7 bases). Germline CDR1 and CDR2: SGHNT and YYREEE (reference sequence). The CDR3 totals 13 residues. V was shortened by 3 bases and J by 4 bases, with 11 bases between the two germline ends. CDR3 region: CASSSRGAYEQYF. The CDR3 region has the DNA TGTGCCAGCAGCTCCCGGGGGGCGTACGAGCAGTACTTC.

The CDR3 DNA follows: TGCGCCAGCACATTTGCACCCCGAAGGGACACTGAAGCTTTCTTT. As protein: CASTFAPRRDTEAFF. The chain has TRBV5-1 and TRBJ1-1; D is undetermined. Germline loops: CDR1 SGHRS, CDR2 YFSETQ. Trimming left V 6 bases short and J 3 bases short, with 18 bases between. This CDR3 spans 15 amino acids.

The chain recombines TRBV29-1 with TRBJ2-3; D call uncertain. Germline CDR1 and CDR2: SQVTM and ANQGSEA. Trimming left V 6 bases short and J 1 base short, with 17 bases between. The CDR3 loop spans 15 amino acids. The CDR3 coding sequence is TGCAGCGTGGGTAACCTTGAGCAGGGCACAGATACGCAGTATTTT. Translated, it gives CSVGNLEQGTDTQYF.

The J gene is TRBJ2-1, the V gene TRBV7-2; D is possibly TRBD2 (5 bases). V shed 1 base and J shed 6 bases, with 7 bases lying between them. Germline assignment: CDR1 SGHTA and CDR2 FQGNSA. The CDR3 contains 13 residues. This chain's CDR3 is CASSLGAGNEQFF. The CDR3 DNA sequence: TGTGCCAGCAGCTTAGGCGCGGGCAATGAGCAGTTCTTC. Based on the CDR3 plus reference TRBV7-2 and TRBJ2-1, the full variable domain is GAGVSQSPSNKVTEKGKDVELRCDPISGHTALYWYRQSLGQGLEFLIYFQGNSAPDKSGLPSDRFSAERTGGSVSTLTIQRTQQEDSAVYLCASSLGAGNEQFFGPGTRLTVL.

The chain joins TRBV27 to TRBJ2-5, with D possibly matching TRBD1 (6 bases). The V end was cut by 2 bases, the J end by 5 bases, with 15 bases between. The germline gives CDR1 MNHEY, CDR2 SMNVEV (reference sequence). The CDR3 is made up of 15 amino acids. The CDR3 DNA reads TGTGCCAGCAGTTTAAATTCAGGGGCCTGGGAGACCCAGTACTTC. Its translation: CASSLNSGAWETQYF.

V gene TRBV5-1 combines with J gene TRBJ2-1; TRBD1 agrees at 7 bases. V was pared by 4 bases and J by 1 base, with 14 bases of the junction left unmatched. CDR1 and CDR2 from the germline V gene are SGHRS and YFSETQ. This CDR3 region has 18 residues. The CDR3 DNA sequence: TGCGCCAGCAGCGCGAAGGGGGCTCTCCGCGGGTCCTACAATGAGCAGTTCTTC. It specifies CASSAKGALRGSYNEQFF.

V is TRBV19 and J is TRBJ2-1; D is undetermined. Trimming cost V 1 base and J 0 bases, with 1 base left between them. CDR3 length equals 13 residues. Germline V gene data show CDR1 as LNHDA and CDR2 as SQIVND (reference sequence). CDR3 nucleotides: TGTGCCAGTAGTATAGCCTCCTACAATGAGCAGTTCTTC. Its translation: CASSIASYNEQFF.

This clone was counted only a few times. The chain uses TRBV29-1 and TRBJ2-1, with TRBD2 identical over 11 bases. V shed 5 bases and J 4 bases; nucleotides not matched to a gene: 19. From germline, CDR1 is SQVTM and CDR2 ANQGSEA. The CDR3 length is 19 residues. The CDR3 DNA follows: TGCAGCGTTCTACACCCGGGACTAGCGGACCCAAGCCGTTACAATGAGCAGTTCTTC. As protein: CSVLHPGLADPSRYNEQFF.

This clone has only one observation. The J gene is TRBJ2-7, the V gene TRBV4-1; D possibly corresponds to TRBD1 (5 bases). The length of the CDR3 is 14 residues. Per the germline V gene, CDR1 is MGHRA and CDR2 is YSYEKL. Trimming took off 0 bases at V and 2 bases at J, with 8 bases between the two ends. The CDR3 coding sequence is TGCGCCAGCAGCCAAGATCGACAGCCCTACGAGCAGTACTTC. Translation gives CASSQDRQPYEQYF.

This clone was seen once. One end of the junction is discordant with germline, which a read error may explain. Here the CDR3 DNA reads TGTGCTAGCAGCTTAAGGGGCTGGACTGAAGCTTTCTTT. Amino acid sequence: CASSLRGWTEAFF. The chain links TRBV11-3 to TRBJ1-1; D is perhaps TRBD1 (5 bases). The germline CDR1 and CDR2 sequences are SGHNT and YENEEA. This CDR3 spans 13 amino acids.

The chain joins TRBV27 to TRBJ2-1; D is perhaps TRBD1 or TRBD2 (6 bases each). From germline, CDR1 is MNHEY and CDR2 SMNVEV (reference sequence). Trimming pared 5 bases from V and 8 bases from J, leaving 13 bases between. This CDR3 comprises 13 residues. The CDR3 DNA reads as TGTGCCAGCAGTGAAATAAGGGGGGATGAGCAGTTCTTC. Its protein is CASSEIRGDEQFF.

The chain couples TRBV29-1 to TRBJ1-3; D is uncertain. The germline V gene encodes CDR1 SQVTM and CDR2 ANQGSEA. This CDR3 is built from 16 residues. Trimming removed 4 bases from V and 0 bases from J, with 16 bases in between. Here the CDR3 DNA reads TGCAGCGTTGTGGGCAGACTGCCAACCTCTGGAAACACCATATATTTT. Translation gives CSVVGRLPTSGNTIYF.

Note on this clone: This specimen includes other DNA sequences encoding the same CDR3. The chain joins TRBV29-1 to TRBJ1-2; TRBD1 might be the D (5 bases). Per the germline V gene, CDR1 is SQVTM and CDR2 is ANQGSEA. Trimming left V 6 bases short and J 4 bases short, with 9 bases between. The CDR3 length is 11 residues. The CDR3 reads CSVRDGYGYTF. For the CDR3, the DNA is TGCAGCGTGAGGGACGGCTATGGCTACACCTTC.

The DNA for the CDR3 is TGTGCCAGCAGTGGAGGGAGGGGGCCGGGGGAGCAGTTCTTC. It codes for CASSGGRGPGEQFF. The rearrangement links TRBV6-5 to TRBJ2-1; D is possibly TRBD1 or TRBD2 (7 bases each). Germline assignment: CDR1 MNHEY and CDR2 SVGAGI. Trimming removed 5 bases at V and 10 bases at J, with 18 bases between. This CDR3 spans 14 amino acids.

The rearrangement uses TRBV29-1 and TRBJ1-2, with D perhaps matching TRBD1 (5 bases). With 1 base removed from V and 6 bases from J, the gap between germline ends came to 9 bases. This CDR3 has 12 residues. In germline, CDR1 is SQVTM, CDR2 ANQGSEA. The CDR3 nucleotides read TGCAGCGTTGAAGGGGGCGAGGATGGCTACACCTTC. Its protein is CSVEGGEDGYTF.

V is TRBV27 and J is TRBJ2-1; tentative D call: TRBD2 (6 bases). There are 15 residues in the CDR3. The V gene's germline CDR1 is MNHEY and CDR2 SMNVEV (reference sequence). Trimming took off 6 bases at V and 6 bases at J, with 18 bases between the two ends. Here the CDR3 DNA reads TGTGCCAGCAGACGGGGACCACGGGAGATCAATGAGCAGTTCTTC. It yields the protein CASRRGPREINEQFF.

This chain uses TRBV5-1 with TRBJ2-3; TRBD2 is a possible D gene (5 bases). The CDR3 extends over 16 amino acids. Trimming removed 0 bases at V and 5 bases at J, with 16 bases between. Germline V lookup: CDR1 SGHRS, CDR2 YFSETQ. The CDR3 nucleotides are TGCGCCAGCAGCTTGGTCGGGGAAGTACCCGGAGATACGCAGTATTTT. The encoded protein is CASSLVGEVPGDTQYF.

This chain links TRBV13 with TRBJ2-5; maybe TRBD2 (6 bases). The V end lost 0 bases, the J end lost 0 bases, and 11 bases lay between the germline ends. The CDR3 sequence is 16 residues long. The germline V gene has CDR1 PRHDT and CDR2 FYEKMQ (reference sequence). The CDR3 DNA sequence: TGTGCCAGCAGCTTAGGCCCCGGACTAAACCAAGAGACCCAGTACTTC. Its protein product is CASSLGPGLNQETQYF.

V is TRBV27 and J is TRBJ1-1; 7 nucleotides align to TRBD1. This CDR3 contains 12 residues. Germline V CDR1 and CDR2: MNHEY, SMNVEV (reference sequence). Losses at the gene ends were 6 bases for V and 6 bases for J; bases not matched to a gene: 4. As DNA, the CDR3 is TGTGCCAGCAGGGGGACAGATGCTGAAGCTTTCTTT. Its protein product is CASRGTDAEAFF.

The V and J genes are TRBV7-2 and TRBJ2-7, with D possibly being TRBD1 (6 bases). This CDR3 spans 15 amino acids. V lost 5 bases, J lost 6 bases, and 20 bases lay in between. CDR1 is SGHTA, CDR2 FQGNSA, per germline. The CDR3 region is CASSESHAQGSEQYF. CDR3 DNA sequence: TGTGCCAGCAGCGAATCACACGCTCAGGGGTCCGAGCAGTACTTC.